This entry lists 25 T cell receptor beta chains sequenced from one sample in a study of shared clonotypes between healthy human individuals. Naive CD8 populations comprised CD45RO-negative cells positively selected for CCR7, excluding terminally differentiated effector memory CD45RA+ cells. Assay used: immunoSEQ multiplex PCR; TCRdb lists only in-frame clones, some missing. The sample includes more than 2 million clones, about 94% seen only once; the top ten take 0.85% to 1.2%. Sequenced input: naive CD8+ T cells sorted from blood. The source of these receptors is a man between 18 and 29 years old in good health.

The rearrangement links TRBV7-2 to TRBJ1-6, with 9 bases matching TRBD1. The CDR3 covers 16 residues. V shed 5 bases, J shed 8 bases, and the junction held 10 bases outside the gene matches. Per germline, CDR1 SGHTA and CDR2 FQGNSA. The CDR3 coding sequence is TGTGCCAGCAGCCTGACCTCCGGGACAGGGTATTCACCCCTCCACTTT. This translates into CASSLTSGTGYSPLHF.

The V gene is TRBV13, the J gene TRBJ2-2; 12 bases line up with TRBD2. The germline V gene encodes CDR1 PRHDT and CDR2 FYEKMQ (reference sequence). This CDR3 has 17 amino acids. V lost 5 bases to trimming and J lost 7 bases; unmatched junction nucleotides: 11. The CDR3 sequence is CASSATGTSGFGGELFF. The CDR3 DNA sequence: TGTGCCAGCAGCGCCACCGGGACTAGCGGGTTCGGCGGGGAGCTGTTTTTT.

The V gene is TRBV5-6, the J gene TRBJ2-1; 9 nucleotides line up with TRBD1. Germline loops: CDR1 SGHDT, CDR2 YYEEEE. CDR3 size: 15 residues. The V gene end was trimmed by 1 base and the J gene end by 4 bases; junction bases not matched to a gene: 3. The CDR3 DNA reads TGTGCCAGCAGCTTGTCGACAGGGGGGTACAATGAGCAGTTCTTC. The encoded protein is CASSLSTGGYNEQFF.

This clone was counted a single time. This chain connects TRBV18 to TRBJ2-7; 8 nucleotides line up with TRBD1. With V trimmed by 5 bases and J by 2 bases, 8 bases remained unmatched. Germline CDR1 is KGHSH and CDR2 is LQKENI. The CDR3 is 15 amino acids. The chain's CDR3 is CASSGDRTATYEQYF. Written as DNA, the CDR3 is TGTGCCAGCTCAGGGGACAGGACAGCTACCTACGAGCAGTACTTC.

This clone was counted once. The gene calls are TRBV29-1 and TRBJ2-7, with TRBD1 identical over 8 bases. The V gene's germline CDR1 is SQVTM and CDR2 ANQGSEA. The CDR3 totals 13 residues. V shed 4 bases, J shed 3 bases, and the junction held 5 bases outside the gene matches. The CDR3 region is CSVVTGESYEQYF. Here the CDR3 DNA reads TGCAGCGTTGTGACAGGGGAGAGCTACGAGCAGTACTTC.

This clone was seen just once. The rearrangement uses TRBV7-6 and TRBJ1-5, with TRBD1 as a possible D gene (6 bases). The germline gives CDR1 SGHVS, CDR2 FNYEAQ. V was shortened by 1 base and J by 4 bases, with 11 bases between the two germline ends. The CDR3 runs to 15 residues. CDR3 sequence reads: CASSLDKGGNQPQHF. The DNA of the CDR3 is TGTGCCAGCAGCTTAGATAAGGGGGGGAATCAGCCCCAGCATTTT. The complete variable domain, with remaining parts taken from reference TRBV7-6 and TRBJ1-5, reads GAGVSQSPRYKVTKRGQDVALRCDPISGHVSLYWYRQALGQGPEFLTYFNYEAQQDKSGLPNDRFSAERPEGSISTLTIQRTEQRDSAMYRCASSLDKGGNQPQHFGDGTRLSIL.

This clone appeared once. The chain recombines TRBV27 with TRBJ1-1, with 8 positions matching TRBD1. CDR3 length: 13 amino acids. Germline V gives CDR1 MNHEY, CDR2 SMNVEV (reference sequence). V was clipped by 3 bases and J by 6 bases; unmatched bases: 3. The CDR3 DNA is TGTGCCAGCAGTTTGACAGGGGTTGCTGAAGCTTTCTTT. Translation: CASSLTGVAEAFF.

The chain carries TRBV4-1 and TRBJ2-1; TRBD2 is a possible D gene (6 bases). The CDR3 is 12 amino acids. The germline V gene encodes CDR1 MGHRA and CDR2 YSYEKL. Trimming removed 3 bases from V and 10 bases from J, with 10 bases in between. This chain's CDR3 is CASSQNLAEQFF. In DNA form, the CDR3 reads TGCGCCAGCAGCCAGAATCTAGCGGAGCAGTTCTTC.

The chain employs TRBV7-9 and TRBJ1-2, with TRBD1 matching 7 bases. Per germline, CDR1 SEHNR and CDR2 FQNEAQ (reference sequence). V shed 10 bases, J shed 4 bases, and the junction held 15 bases outside the gene matches. There are 15 residues in the CDR3. DNA for the CDR3: TGTGCCACCGAAGGGATACAGGGGAAGGGCTATGGCTACACCTTC. Its translation: CATEGIQGKGYGYTF.

This clone appeared once. The gene calls are TRBV7-9 and TRBJ2-3; tentatively, D is TRBD1 or TRBD2 (6 bases each). Trimming shortened V by 5 bases and J by 2 bases, and 17 bases separated the two germline ends. Germline CDR1 is SEHNR and CDR2 is FQNEAQ (reference sequence). The CDR3 consists of 16 residues. DNA of the CDR3: TGTGCCAGCAGCCAGGCGCGGGACATAACCACAGATACGCAGTATTTT. It codes for CASSQARDITTDTQYF.

The chain carries TRBV7-8 and TRBJ2-7, with D uncertain. V was shortened by 1 base and J by 5 bases, with 9 bases between the two germline ends. Per germline, CDR1 SGHVS and CDR2 FQNEAQ. This CDR3 region has 13 residues. This CDR3 is CASSLVPRDEQYF. CDR3 DNA sequence: TGTGCCAGCAGCTTAGTCCCGCGTGACGAGCAGTACTTC.

The chain couples TRBV6-6 to TRBJ1-2; D gene uncertain. The V and J ends lost 9 bases and 3 bases respectively, with 23 bases between them. The CDR3 is 16 residues long. Germline V lookup: CDR1 MNHNY, CDR2 SVGAGI (reference sequence). The CDR3 spells CASLERVTGLDYGYTF. CDR3 coding DNA: TGTGCCAGTCTAGAAAGGGTGACTGGGTTGGACTATGGCTACACCTTC.

The chain is built from TRBV15 and TRBJ2-5; D is unresolved. This CDR3 contains 14 residues. Trimming cost V 1 base and J 1 base, with 7 bases left between them. Germline CDR1 reads LNHNV; CDR2 reads YYDKDF (reference sequence). CDR3 loop: CATSRALLQETQYF. The CDR3 region has the DNA TGTGCCACCAGCAGAGCCCTTCTCCAAGAGACCCAGTACTTC.

The rearrangement uses TRBV29-1 and TRBJ2-7, with 7 bases fitting TRBD2. The CDR3 contains 15 residues. Trimming removed 0 bases from V and 4 bases from J; junction bases left unmatched: 9. The germline CDR1 and CDR2 sequences are SQVTM and ANQGSEA. The CDR3 sequence is CSVEDGETSPYEQYF. DNA for the CDR3: TGCAGCGTTGAAGACGGGGAGACTAGCCCGTACGAGCAGTACTTC.

The chain joins TRBV7-2 to TRBJ2-3; D is possibly TRBD2 (5 bases). Germline loops: CDR1 SGHTA, CDR2 FQGNSA. The CDR3 loop spans 15 amino acids. Trimming left V 2 bases short and J 5 bases short, with 14 bases between. CDR3 nucleotide sequence: TGTGCCAGCAGCTTAAACCTACGCGGGCAAGATACGCAGTATTTT. Its translation: CASSLNLRGQDTQYF.

The CDR3 DNA follows: TGTGCCAGCAGTCTTACCGCCGGGACGGCTGTTATGAACACTGAAGCTTTCTTT. Translated: CASSLTAGTAVMNTEAFF. V and J are TRBV9 and TRBJ1-1, with D possibly TRBD1 on 5 matching bases. This CDR3 comprises 18 residues. CDR1 is SGDLS and CDR2 is YYNGEE in the germline V gene. Trimming took off 5 bases at V and 0 bases at J, with 23 bases between the two ends.

The V gene is TRBV6-6, the J gene TRBJ2-2, with a weak D call TRBD1 (6 bases). V lost 6 bases and J lost 5, with 16 bases in between. The CDR3 runs to 15 residues. Germline V gives CDR1 MNHNY, CDR2 SVGAGI (reference sequence). The CDR3: CASSPTVQGTGELFF. In DNA, the CDR3 is TGTGCCAGCAGCCCAACGGTACAGGGAACCGGGGAGCTGTTTTTT.

CDR3 residues: CAWSVQLRGVTYEQYF. CDR3 DNA: TGTGCCTGGAGTGTACAGTTGCGGGGCGTGACCTACGAGCAGTACTTC. The chain carries TRBV30 and TRBJ2-7; D might be TRBD2 (6 bases). The V end lost 0 bases, the J end lost 2 bases, and 17 bases lay between the germline ends. Germline values: CDR1 GTSNPN, CDR2 SVGIG (reference sequence). The CDR3 extends over 16 amino acids.

The chain joins TRBV6-5 to TRBJ2-2; maybe TRBD2 (5 bases). V was trimmed by 6 bases and J by 0 bases, leaving 11 bases between them. Germline V gene data show CDR1 as MNHEY and CDR2 as SVGAGI. This CDR3 comprises 15 residues. The CDR3 reads CASSAFGANTGELFF. CDR3 bases: TGTGCCAGCAGCGCCTTCGGGGCGAACACCGGGGAGCTGTTTTTT.

This clone has only a few counts. The chain carries TRBV2 and TRBJ1-3; TRBD1 matches 8 bases. The length of the CDR3 is 15 residues. Germline CDR1 and CDR2: SNHLY and FYNNEI. The ends lost 6 bases at V and 4 bases at J; junction bases unmatched: 8. The CDR3 reads CASSVDRGGGNTIYF. CDR3 nucleotides: TGTGCCAGCAGCGTAGACAGGGGAGGGGGAAACACCATATATTTT. Full variable domain (rest looked up from reference TRBV2 and TRBJ1-3): EPEVTQTPSHQVTQMGQEVILRCVPISNHLYFYWYRQILGQKVEFLVSFYNNEISEKSEIFDDQFSVERPDGSNFTLKIRSTKLEDSAMYFCASSVDRGGGNTIYFGEGSWLTVV.

In nucleotides, the CDR3 is TGTGCCAGCAGCTTCTTGTACACAGATACGCAGTATTTT. Translation: CASSFLYTDTQYF. This rearrangement joins TRBV5-6 to TRBJ2-3; no clear D. Germline assignment: CDR1 SGHDT and CDR2 YYEEEE. With 2 bases removed from V and 2 bases from J, the gap between germline ends came to 6 bases. The CDR3 totals 13 residues. The entire variable domain, with the rest obtained from reference TRBV5-6 and TRBJ2-3, is as follows: DAGVTQSPTHLIKTRGQQVTLRCSPKSGHDTVSWYQQALGQGPQFIFQYYEEEERQRGNFPDRFSGHQFPNYSSELNVNALLLGDSALYLCASSFLYTDTQYFGPGTRLTVL.

The chain is built from TRBV4-3 and TRBJ2-1, with D uncertain. Germline V CDR1 and CDR2: LGHNA, YSLEER. With 2 bases removed from V and 7 bases from J, the gap between germline ends came to 6 bases. CDR3 length: 12 residues. The CDR3 coding sequence is TGCGCCAGCAGCCAATATCCGAATGAGCAGTTCTTC. Translating gives CASSQYPNEQFF.

J is TRBJ2-5 and V is TRBV19, with D possibly TRBD1 on 5 matching bases. The V end lost 0 bases, the J end lost 4 bases, and 9 bases lay between the germline ends. CDR3 length equals 14 residues. Germline values: CDR1 LNHDA, CDR2 SQIVND (reference sequence). The CDR3 DNA sequence: TGTGCCAGTAGTATAGATTTTACAGGAGAGACCCAGTACTTC. Protein: CASSIDFTGETQYF.

The CDR3 is CASSLEVRAQETQYF. CDR3 coding DNA: TGTGCCAGCAGCTTAGAAGTGAGAGCCCAAGAGACCCAGTACTTC. This chain uses TRBV11-2 with TRBJ2-5; the D is unclear. Trimming pared 0 bases from V and 1 base from J, leaving 9 bases between. Germline V lookup: CDR1 SGHAT, CDR2 FQNNGV. This CDR3 spans 15 amino acids.

The gene calls are TRBV7-9 and TRBJ2-7, with D possibly being TRBD2 (5 bases). The CDR3 loop spans 12 amino acids. V was cut by 7 bases and J by 2 bases, with 9 bases left in between. Germline V gives CDR1 SEHNR, CDR2 FQNEAQ (reference sequence). The CDR3 here is CASTPGTYEQYF. CDR3 bases: TGTGCCAGCACCCCCGGGACCTACGAGCAGTACTTC.